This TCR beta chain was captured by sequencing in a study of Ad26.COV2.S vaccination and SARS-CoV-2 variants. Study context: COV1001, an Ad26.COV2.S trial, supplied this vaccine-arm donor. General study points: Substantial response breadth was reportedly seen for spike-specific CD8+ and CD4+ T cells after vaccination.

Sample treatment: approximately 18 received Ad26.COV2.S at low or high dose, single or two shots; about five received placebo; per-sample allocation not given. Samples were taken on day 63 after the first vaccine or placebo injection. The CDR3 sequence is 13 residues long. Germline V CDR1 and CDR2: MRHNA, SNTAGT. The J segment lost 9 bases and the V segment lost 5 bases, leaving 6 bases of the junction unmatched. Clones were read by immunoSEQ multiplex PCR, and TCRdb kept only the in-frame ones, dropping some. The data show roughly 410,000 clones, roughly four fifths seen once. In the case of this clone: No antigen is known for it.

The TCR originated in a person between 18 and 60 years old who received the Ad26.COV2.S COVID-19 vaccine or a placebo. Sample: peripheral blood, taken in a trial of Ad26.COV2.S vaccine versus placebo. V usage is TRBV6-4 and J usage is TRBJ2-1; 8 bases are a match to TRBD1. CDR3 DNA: TGTGCCAGCAGTTTAGACAGGGGCGTTGAGCAGTTCTTC. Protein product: CASSLDRGVEQFF.